Listed below are T cell receptor beta chains from one sample, sequenced in a study of T cell responses to AZD1222 COVID-19 vaccine. Here immunoSEQ multiplex PCR was the method, and the copy in TCRdb shows in-frame clones only, minus some. The sample lists approximately 170,000 clones, 80% to 90% occurring once. The sample consisted of peripheral blood, taken on day 0 of AZD1222 vaccination. All receptors come from an adult in good health. Both conserved end residues are part of each CDR3. The order of the fields is J gene, D gene, clone size, V gene, CDR3 length, CDR3 DNA, CDR3 protein. D genes are given only for firm matches. Where a row states a size, it is once, few, many or the class of an expanded clone; other rows omit it.

TRBJ1-6 TRBD1 . TRBV13 15 TGTGCCAGCAGCGCCGGTGGGACAGGGGTTTCACCCCTCCACTTT CASSAGGTGVSPLHF
TRBJ2-7 TRBD2 . TRBV11-2 14 TGTGCCAGCAGCTCCGGGGGGGGACCCTACGAGCAGTACTTC CASSSGGGPYEQYF
TRBJ1-1 . . TRBV28 12 TGTGCCAGCAGGCGGGTGAACACTGAAGCTTTCTTT CASRRVNTEAFF
TRBJ2-3 . once TRBV2 13 TGTGCCAGCAGCCCTACAGGCACAGATACGCAGTATTTT CASSPTGTDTQYF
TRBJ1-2 TRBD1 . TRBV12-3/TRBV12-4 13 TGTGCCAGCAGTGTCGACAGGGACTATGGCTACACCTTC CASSVDRDYGYTF
TRBJ2-1 TRBD2 . TRBV7-4 16 TGTGCCAGCAGCCCGAGACGGGGGGGCCTCAACAATGAGCAGTTCTTC CASSPRRGGLNNEQFF
TRBJ1-6 . . TRBV20-1 15 TGCAGTGCTAGTTCCGGTTCCAGGGGAAATTCACCCCTCCACTTT CSASSGSRGNSPLHF
TRBJ1-2 . . TRBV19 13 TGTGCCAGTAGGGGGTCCGTTAACTATGGCTACACCTTC CASRGSVNYGYTF
TRBJ2-1 . . TRBV28 12 TGTGCCAGCAGTTACGGGGCCAGTGAGCAGTTCTTC CASSYGASEQFF
TRBJ2-2 . . TRBV2 18 TGTGCCAGCACGCCAATAGATTCCGGGACAATGAACACCGGGGAGCTGTTTTTT CASTPIDSGTMNTGELFF
TRBJ1-1 . . TRBV12-5 13 TGTGCTAGTGGTTTGGAGGTGGGCACTGAAGCTTTCTTT CASGLEVGTEAFF
TRBJ1-2 TRBD1 . TRBV6-1 17 TGTGCCAGCAGGGAAGGGGGTGAGGGGGCAAGGATTGGTGGCTACACCTTC CASREGGEGARIGGYTF
TRBJ2-6 TRBD1 once TRBV24-1 17 TGTGCCACCAGTGATCCCTTGGACAGGGCTGGGGCCAACGTCCTGACTTTC CATSDPLDRAGANVLTF
TRBJ1-1 . few TRBV6-2/TRBV6-3 14 TGTGCCAGCAGCCGGATAGAGGGTCCGGCCCAAGCTTTCTTT CASSRIEGPAQAFF
TRBJ1-5 . few TRBV3-1/TRBV3-2 13 TGTGCCAGCAGCCCCGACCAAACTGCGGCCCAGCATTTT CASSPDQTAAQHF
TRBJ2-5 . . TRBV21-1 16 TGTGCCAGCAGCCGCCGACTAGCGGGGGGGCCCGGGACCCAGTACTTC CASSRRLAGGPGTQYF
TRBJ1-3 . . TRBV29-1 12 TGCAGCGGGAGGATATCTGGAAACACCATATATTTT CSGRISGNTIYF
TRBJ1-4 . . TRBV5-6 15 TGTGCCAGCACCTTTTCGTTAGTTACTAATGAAAAACTGTTTTTT CASTFSLVTNEKLFF
TRBJ2-5 . . TRBV5-1 13 TGCGCCAGCAGCCCGAGGGTCCAAGAGACCCAGTACTTC CASSPRVQETQYF
TRBJ2-4 . . TRBV19 15 TGTGCCAGTGCCGGCGCGGAGGGGGGGAGGCACATTCAGTACTTC CASAGAEGGRHIQYF